What follows are 14 T cell receptor beta chains derived from one specimen sequenced in a study of blood T cell repertoires in COVID-19. Profiling relied on immunoSEQ multiplex PCR, and the TCRdb table lists in-frame clones only, not all of them. Of under 25,000 clones in the sample, around 69% were seen once. Material for sequencing was peripheral blood. Receptors originate from a human donor in a cohort sampled during active or convalescent COVID-19.

The genes are TRBV19 and TRBJ2-1, with TRBD2 as a possible D gene (5 bases). The CDR3 is 14 amino acids. Germline CDR1 is LNHDA and CDR2 is SQIVND (reference sequence). Trimming took off 5 bases at V and 6 bases at J, with 14 bases between the two ends. The CDR3 sequence: CASSPFFTSNEQFF. DNA of the CDR3: TGTGCCAGTAGTCCTTTCTTCACTAGCAATGAGCAGTTCTTC.

This chain connects TRBV12-3 or TRBV12-4 to TRBJ1-5; D remains unclear. The CDR3 spans 13 residues. Trimming took off 6 bases at V and 4 bases at J, with 10 bases between the two ends. The CDR3 loop reads CASRTTGNQPQHF. CDR3 in DNA: TGTGCCAGCAGAACGACGGGGAATCAGCCCCAGCATTTT.

With respect to this clone: A read error may produce the germline difference seen at one junction end. The V and J genes are TRBV27 and TRBJ2-5; D is undetermined. Germline-derived CDR1 and CDR2 are MNHEY and SMNVEV (reference sequence). This CDR3 comprises 15 residues. CDR3 in DNA: TGTTCCAGCAGTTTATCGATGTCAGGTCAAGAGACCCAGTACTTC. It is translated as CSSSLSMSGQETQYF.

This clone was seen only a few times. The chain is built from TRBV6-2 or TRBV6-3 and TRBJ2-4, with TRBD2 matching over 12 bases. The J segment lost 1 base and the V segment lost 2 bases, leaving 3 bases of the junction unmatched. Germline V lookup: CDR1 MNHEY, CDR2 SVGEGT. This CDR3 is built from 17 residues. In DNA, the CDR3 is TGTGCCAGCAGTTACGCGACTAGCGGGAGTGCCAAAAACATTCAGTACTTC. Its translation: CASSYATSGSAKNIQYF.

The gene calls are TRBV5-4 and TRBJ2-4; the D gene is possibly TRBD1 (5 bases). The germline V and J ends were trimmed by 1 base and 7 bases, with 12 bases remaining between them. This CDR3 spans 14 amino acids. Germline CDR1 reads SGHNT; CDR2 reads YYREEE (reference sequence). The CDR3 DNA reads as TGTGCCAGCAGCTTGATTCCGGACACGAACATTCAGTACTTC. It codes for CASSLIPDTNIQYF.

The V call is TRBV5-1, the J call TRBJ1-3, with D unresolved. Between the trimmed V and J ends, which lost 1 base and 9 bases, there was a span of 8 bases. CDR3 size: 12 residues. Per the germline V gene, CDR1 is SGHRS and CDR2 is YFSETQ. The CDR3 coding sequence is TGCGCCAGCAGCTTGTATGGGAGCACCATATATTTT. Protein product: CASSLYGSTIYF.

The chain carries TRBV10-3 and TRBJ1-1; D is perhaps TRBD1 (6 bases). The V and J ends lost 5 bases and 7 bases respectively, with 11 bases between them. The CDR3 has 12 residues. From germline, CDR1 is ENHRY and CDR2 SYGVKD. CDR3 residues: CAISKGEGEAFF. The CDR3 nucleotides read TGTGCCATCAGTAAGGGGGAGGGTGAAGCTTTCTTT.

The count of this clone is one. The chain has TRBV4-1 and TRBJ1-2; D unresolved. V was clipped by 4 bases and J by 7 bases, with 16 bases between them. The CDR3 runs to 14 residues. The germline gives CDR1 MGHRA, CDR2 YSYEKL. The CDR3 coding sequence is TGCGCCAGCAGCCCCCTAGGCGGATCGTCTGGCTACACCTTC. Translating gives CASSPLGGSSGYTF.

For the CDR3, the DNA is TGTGCCAGCAGCGCGGACACGGATAATGAGCAGTTCTTC. It translates to CASSADTDNEQFF. V gene TRBV7-9 combines with J gene TRBJ2-1; a possible D gene is TRBD1 (5 bases). The CDR3 spans 13 residues. The V end was cut by 5 bases, the J end by 7 bases, with 12 bases between. Germline CDR1 is SEHNR and CDR2 is FQNEAQ (reference sequence).

CDR3 loop: CASSLAGTGYEQYF. The CDR3, as DNA: TGCGCCAGCAGCTTGGCCGGGACAGGCTACGAGCAGTACTTC. The gene calls are TRBV5-1 and TRBJ2-7, with 8 bases aligning to TRBD1. The CDR3 sequence is 14 residues long. The germline V gene has CDR1 SGHRS and CDR2 YFSETQ. V lost 0 bases and J lost 3; bases outside the gene matches: 2.

This clone was recorded only once. The rearrangement links TRBV28 to TRBJ1-5; weak D call: TRBD1 (5 bases). This CDR3 comprises 18 residues. Germline V CDR1 and CDR2: MDHEN, SYDVKM. The germline V and J ends were trimmed by 5 bases and 1 base, with 21 bases remaining between them. CDR3 nucleotides: TGTGCCAGCAGTGGAGTGGGGGGGAACGGTGGGAGCAATCAGCCCCAGCATTTT. Translated, it gives CASSGVGGNGGSNQPQHF. The whole variable domain, filled in from reference TRBV28 and TRBJ1-5, reads DVKVTQSSRYLVKRTGEKVFLECVQDMDHENMFWYRQDPGLGLRLIYFSYDVKMKEKGDIPEGYSVSREKKERFSLILESASTNQTSMYLCASSGVGGNGGSNQPQHFGDGTRLSIL.

CDR3 sequence: CASTNRAYGYTF. Written as DNA, the CDR3 is TGTGCCAGCACCAACAGGGCGTATGGCTACACCTTC. This chain uses TRBV6-5 with TRBJ1-2; D may be TRBD1 (6 bases). The CDR3 covers 12 residues. Germline-derived CDR1 and CDR2 are MNHEY and SVGAGI. V gave up 7 bases and J gave up 5 bases, with 11 bases separating them.

V gene TRBV6-1 combines with J gene TRBJ1-1; D not resolved. This CDR3 region has 13 residues. Germline values: CDR1 MNHNS, CDR2 SASEGT. Deletions cut 2 bases from V and 7 bases from J, with 11 bases between. The CDR3 nucleotides read TGTGCCAGCAGTGAATCGGGTCCCATTGAAGCTTTCTTT. As protein: CASSESGPIEAFF.

This chain connects TRBV6-6 to TRBJ2-7, with 8 bases identical to TRBD2. Germline CDR1 reads MNHNY; CDR2 reads SVGAGI (reference sequence). The trim removed 4 bases at V and 12 bases at J, leaving 11 bases unmatched. The CDR3 is 13 residues long. CDR3 sequence reads: CASSSPGREGRYF. CDR3 DNA: TGTGCCAGCAGTTCCCCCGGGAGGGAGGGTCGGTACTTC.